Below are 23 T cell receptor beta chains sequenced from a single sample in a study of cytomegalovirus exposure and HLA in healthy donors. Clones were read by immunoSEQ multiplex PCR, and TCRdb kept only the in-frame ones, dropping some. Among over 200,000 clones listed, 70% to 90% were seen once. Source material: PBMCs. All receptors come from a woman between 18 and 29 years old in good health and CMV-seronegative.

This clone came up a few times. The chain carries TRBV10-2 and TRBJ1-1; D is unresolved. Germline assignment: CDR1 WSHSY and CDR2 SAAADI. The CDR3 length is 14 residues. With 5 bases removed from V and 2 bases from J, the gap between germline ends came to 12 bases. CDR3 sequence reads: CASSYLGVNTEAFF. CDR3 nucleotides: TGCGCCAGCAGTTACCTGGGAGTTAACACTGAAGCTTTCTTT.

CDR3 sequence reads: CASREMTGLNEKLFF. CDR3 coding DNA: TGTGCCAGCAGGGAAATGACAGGCCTTAATGAAAAACTGTTTTTT. This sequence joins TRBV6-5 and TRBJ1-4, with D possibly being TRBD1 (6 bases). Germline CDR1 MNHEY, CDR2 SVGAGI. Trimming removed 6 bases at V and 4 bases at J, with 15 bases between. The CDR3 covers 15 residues.

This chain links TRBV30 with TRBJ2-7; D remains ambiguous. V was trimmed by 3 bases and J by 5 bases, leaving 8 bases between them. The germline gives CDR1 GTSNPN, CDR2 SVGIG (reference sequence). This CDR3 comprises 11 residues. CDR3 coding DNA: TGTGCCTGGAGGGGCCTCGACGAGCAGTACTTC. It codes for CAWRGLDEQYF.

The chain has TRBV28 and TRBJ1-2; TRBD1 matches at 9 bases. The CDR3 spans 13 residues. The germline V gene has CDR1 MDHEN and CDR2 SYDVKM. The ends lost 3 bases at V and 4 bases at J; junction bases unmatched: 0. This chain's CDR3 is CASSLTGGYGYTF. DNA of the CDR3: TGTGCCAGCAGTTTGACAGGGGGCTATGGCTACACCTTC.

Comment on this clone: Other DNA sequences of this sample code for an identical CDR3. V gene TRBV11-2 combines with J gene TRBJ2-1; D may be TRBD2 (5 bases). The germline CDR1 and CDR2 sequences are SGHAT and FQNNGV. V was clipped by 3 bases and J by 0 bases, with 9 bases between them. The CDR3 is 15 residues long. DNA of the CDR3: TGTGCCAGCAGCTTCGAGGGAAGCTCCTACAATGAGCAGTTCTTC. It specifies CASSFEGSSYNEQFF. Complete variable domain (other parts from reference TRBV11-2 and TRBJ2-1): EAGVAQSPRYKIIEKRQSVAFWCNPISGHATLYWYQQILGQGPKLLIQFQNNGVVDDSQLPKDRFSAERLKGVDSTLKIQPAKLEDSAVYLCASSFEGSSYNEQFFGPGTRLTVL.

The chain couples TRBV27 to TRBJ2-7, with 9 bases that match TRBD1. V was clipped by 6 bases and J by 3 bases; unmatched bases: 3. CDR3 size: 13 residues. Germline CDR1 and CDR2: MNHEY and SMNVEV (reference sequence). The CDR3 is CASRETGGYEQYF. In nucleotides, the CDR3 is TGTGCCAGCAGGGAGACAGGGGGCTACGAGCAGTACTTC.

This rearrangement joins TRBV5-6 to TRBJ1-3; D is ambiguous. V was shortened by 1 base and J by 0 bases, with 8 bases between the two germline ends. Germline loops: CDR1 SGHDT, CDR2 YYEEEE. The CDR3 loop spans 15 amino acids. The CDR3, as DNA: TGTGCCAGCAGCTTGTTGTCATTCTCTGGAAACACCATATATTTT. It specifies CASSLLSFSGNTIYF.

This clone was counted between two and nine times. The chain couples TRBV13 to TRBJ1-2; D may be TRBD1 (5 bases). V was pared by 4 bases and J by 2 bases, with 8 bases between. The CDR3 sequence is 13 residues long. Germline-derived CDR1 and CDR2 are PRHDT and FYEKMQ (reference sequence). DNA for the CDR3: TGTGCCAGCAGCTCGGACACCAACTATGGCTACACCTTC. This sequence encodes CASSSDTNYGYTF.

The chain employs TRBV29-1 and TRBJ2-7, with 8 bases aligning to TRBD1. The CDR3 runs to 12 residues. Germline assignment: CDR1 SQVTM and CDR2 ANQGSEA. V gave up 6 bases and J gave up 3 bases; unmatched junction bases: 4. For the CDR3, the DNA is TGCAGCGTGGGACAGGTATACTACGAGCAGTACTTC. Translating it yields CSVGQVYYEQYF.

The CDR3 DNA sequence: TGCGCCAGCAGCTCCGCTCTTAGGCATGGGGCAGGGGCTGAAGCTTTCTTT. Translating gives CASSSALRHGAGAEAFF. The chain recombines TRBV5-1 with TRBJ1-1; D might be TRBD1 (6 bases). The CDR3 is 17 residues long. Trimming left V 3 bases short and J 6 bases short, with 24 bases between. In germline, CDR1 is SGHRS, CDR2 YFSETQ.

The CDR3 DNA reads as TGCGCCAGCAGCCTAATGACAGACCACACTGAAGCTTTCTTT. This sequence encodes CASSLMTDHTEAFF. The chain joins TRBV5-1 to TRBJ1-1, with D maybe TRBD1 (5 bases). Germline V gives CDR1 SGHRS, CDR2 YFSETQ. The germline V and J ends were trimmed by 4 bases and 3 bases, with 13 bases remaining between them. The CDR3 is 14 amino acids.

The rearrangement links TRBV28 to TRBJ1-4; 7 bases align to TRBD1. The CDR3 extends over 15 amino acids. V lost 10 bases to trimming and J lost 8 bases; unmatched junction nucleotides: 16. Germline CDR1 is MDHEN and CDR2 is SYDVKM. This CDR3 is CATKNPTGSREKLFF. DNA for the CDR3: TGTGCCACTAAGAACCCGACAGGGTCTCGGGAAAAACTGTTTTTT.

This clone occurred once. CDR3 bases: TGCGCCAGCAGCCTGTCGGACAGGGCAGGCTACAATGAGCAGTTCTTC. Amino acid sequence: CASSLSDRAGYNEQFF. J is TRBJ2-1 and V is TRBV5-1, with 8 positions matching TRBD1. Trimming removed 4 bases from V and 3 bases from J; junction bases left unmatched: 9. This CDR3 has 16 residues. CDR1 and CDR2 from the germline V gene are SGHRS and YFSETQ.

The rearrangement links TRBV27 to TRBJ2-7; TRBD2 agrees at 7 bases. The CDR3 has 16 residues. CDR1 and CDR2 from the germline V gene are MNHEY and SMNVEV (reference sequence). Germline trimming cut 0 bases from V and 5 bases from J; bases unmatched to any gene: 10. CDR3 sequence (DNA): TGTGCCAGCAGTTTATCGTCCGGGCTAGCGGTACACGAGCAGTACTTC. Translation gives CASSLSSGLAVHEQYF.

This sequence joins TRBV19 and TRBJ2-7; TRBD1 matches 7 bases. V lost 5 bases and J lost 4; bases outside the gene matches: 11. This CDR3 region has 15 residues. Germline values: CDR1 LNHDA, CDR2 SQIVND (reference sequence). CDR3 amino acids: CASSPTSTGIYEQYF. For the CDR3, the DNA is TGTGCCAGTAGTCCCACCTCGACAGGGATATACGAGCAGTACTTC.

As regards this clone: One end of the junction does not line up with germline, which may come from a read error. The chain uses TRBV28 and TRBJ1-1; 7 bases are a match to TRBD1. The CDR3 has 14 amino acids. Looked up from germline, CDR1 is MDHEN and CDR2 is SYDVKM. CDR3: CASSLDRESTEAFF. CDR3 DNA: TGTGCTAGCAGTTTAGACAGGGAGTCGACTGAAGCTTTCTTT. Full variable domain (rest looked up from reference TRBV28 and TRBJ1-1): DVKVTQSSRYLVKRTGEKVFLECVQDMDHENMFWYRQDPGLGLRLIYFSYDVKMKEKGDIPEGYSVSREKKERFSLILESASTNQTSMYLCASSLDRESTEAFFGQGTRLTVV.

The chain is built from TRBV5-6 and TRBJ1-1; D perhaps matches TRBD1 (5 bases). Germline CDR1 SGHDT, CDR2 YYEEEE. The V and J ends lost 3 bases and 5 bases respectively, with 17 bases between them. The CDR3 runs 15 residues. The CDR3 bases are TGTGCCAGCAGCTCGCCGGGACCTCGGGGGACTGAAGCTTTCTTT. Protein sequence: CASSSPGPRGTEAFF. The whole variable domain, remainder taken from reference TRBV5-6 and TRBJ1-1, is DAGVTQSPTHLIKTRGQQVTLRCSPKSGHDTVSWYQQALGQGPQFIFQYYEEEERQRGNFPDRFSGHQFPNYSSELNVNALLLGDSALYLCASSSPGPRGTEAFFGQGTRLTVV.

The V and J genes are TRBV28 and TRBJ2-5; TRBD1 aligns across 7 bases. The CDR3 is 15 amino acids. V trimming: 6 bases; J trimming: 1 base; junction bases outside the gene matches: 8. Germline-derived CDR1 and CDR2 are MDHEN and SYDVKM. The CDR3 is CASSQHGTAQETQYF. CDR3 coding DNA: TGTGCCAGCAGCCAACACGGGACAGCCCAAGAGACCCAGTACTTC.

The chain links TRBV5-1 to TRBJ2-2; D ambiguous. The V end was cut by 1 base, the J end by 7 bases, with 5 bases between. The length of the CDR3 is 12 residues. CDR1 is SGHRS and CDR2 is YFSETQ in the germline V gene. CDR3 sequence (DNA): TGCGCCAGCAGCTTGCCCAGCGGGGAGCTGTTTTTT. Amino acids: CASSLPSGELFF. Supplemented by reference TRBV5-1 and TRBJ2-2, the full variable domain reads KAGVTQTPRYLIKTRGQQVTLSCSPISGHRSVSWYQQTPGQGLQFLFEYFSETQRNKGNFPGRFSGRQFSNSRSEMNVSTLELGDSALYLCASSLPSGELFFGEGSRLTVL.

This rearrangement joins TRBV15 to TRBJ2-7; 7 bases line up with TRBD2. The CDR3 extends over 15 amino acids. CDR1 is LNHNV, CDR2 YYDKDF, per germline (reference sequence). V was pared by 0 bases and J by 5 bases, with 7 bases of the junction left unmatched. As DNA, the CDR3 is TGTGCCACCAGCAGAGATTTAGCTAGCGGCAACGAGCAGTACTTC. This gives the protein CATSRDLASGNEQYF.

The V and J genes are TRBV18 and TRBJ2-3, with 7 bases fitting TRBD2. Germline-derived CDR1 and CDR2 are KGHSH and LQKENI. This CDR3 is built from 16 residues. The ends lost 1 base at V and 5 bases at J; junction bases unmatched: 9. CDR3 sequence reads: CASSPLRTAGEDTQYF. CDR3 in DNA: TGTGCCAGCTCACCACTAAGGACGGCGGGGGAAGATACGCAGTATTTT.

This clone was detected only once. Additional DNA sequences in this sample encode the identical CDR3. The chain is built from TRBV28 and TRBJ1-2; D gene unclear. The germline V gene has CDR1 MDHEN and CDR2 SYDVKM. The CDR3 is made up of 12 amino acids. V lost 5 bases, J lost 4 bases, and 8 bases lay in between. CDR3 DNA sequence: TGTGCCAGCAGTCTTCAGGCCTATGGCTACACCTTC. Amino acid sequence: CASSLQAYGYTF.

The chain is built from TRBV21-1 and TRBJ2-1; TRBD2, the D gene given by the table, was not confirmed from the DNA. TRBV21-1 is classified as a pseudogene. The CDR3 spans 17 residues. CDR3 in amino acids: CASSKAVGLAGVNEQFF. The CDR3 region has the DNA TGTGCCAGCAGCAAAGCGGTTGGACTAGCGGGAGTCAATGAGCAGTTCTTC.